This T cell receptor beta chain came from a study of response to subunit inactivated influenza vaccine. The germline V gene has CDR1 DFQATT and CDR2 SNEGSKA (reference sequence). The V end lost 2 bases, the J end lost 2 bases, and 16 bases lay between the germline ends. This CDR3 comprises 15 residues. Turning to this clonotype: The antigen remains undetermined.

In TCRdb, the RT-PCR reads were re-called with MiXCR into one record per CDR3 protein. The sample lists some 500,000 distinct CDR3 sequences; 10% to 15% were seen once. Overall study findings and caveats: Seasonal influenza vaccination, on each occasion, was suggested by the authors to recruit few new T cells.

This TCR derives from a man aged 45-65 years who received an inactivated influenza vaccine. The gene calls are TRBV20-1 and TRBJ2-7; a weak D match, TRBD1 (6 bases). The material sequenced was PBMCs from blood, taken 40 to 50 days after vaccination. The CDR3 region is CSARSIRAGAYEQYF. The CDR3 nucleotides are TGCAGTGCTAGATCTATTAGGGCAGGGGCCTACGAGCAGTACTTC.